This TCR beta chain was obtained from a study of T cells after yellow fever vaccination. The overall study: In the case of low-cell-number fractions, SMART-Seq v4 Ultra Low Input was used for preparation.

TCRdb re-called the 5' RACE reads through MiXCR, storing one row per CDR3 protein. The data contain hundreds of thousands of distinct CDR3 sequences, approximately 12% of them singletons. General study points: Relatively few clonotypes were ones that appeared in both CD4 and CD8 compartments. Detected again after the booster were most primary-vaccination clones, at almost 97% CD4 and more than 70% CD8.

There are many counts of this clonotype. Antigen unknown. The CDR3 totals 14 residues. Trimming removed 3 bases at V and 2 bases at J, with 5 bases between. Per germline, CDR1 SGHTA and CDR2 FQGNSA. Sequences were derived from PBMCs, sampled on the day of the yellow fever booster vaccination. The receptor was derived from a man younger than 40 who received the YFV17D yellow fever vaccine. V gene TRBV7-2 combines with J gene TRBJ2-6; D gene ambiguous. The CDR3 DNA sequence: TGTGCCAGCAGCTTCGGAGCTGGGGCCAACGTCCTGACTTTC. It is translated as CASSFGAGANVLTF.